This T cell receptor (beta chain) was sequenced during a study of blood T cells in healthy people across ages. Primed by a sample-barcoded 5' primer and a J-beta primer mix, a second PCR proceeded for 7 to 11 cycles. TCRdb itself ran the 5' RACE reads through MiXCR, one entry per CDR3 protein. This table holds approximately 1.5 million distinct CDR3 sequences, less than 45% found once. V was trimmed by 0 bases and J by 2 bases, leaving 11 bases between them. The CDR3 length is 15 residues. Looked up from germline, CDR1 is SGHRS and CDR2 is YFSETQ. The chain recombines TRBV5-1 with TRBJ2-5, with a possible D match to TRBD2 (6 bases). Source material: blood. This TCR was recovered from a woman between 18 and 29 years old in good health. CDR3 coding DNA: TGCGCCAGCAGCTTGGCTACTAGCAAACAAGAGACCCAGTACTTC. Translated, it gives CASSLATSKQETQYF.